Listed here are 13 T cell receptor beta chains from one sample, sequenced in a study of T cell repertoires in cytomegalovirus infection. TCRdb re-called the reads through MiXCR, storing one row per CDR3 protein. Of about 150,000 distinct CDR3 sequences in the sample, about 20% were seen once. The sequencing sample was made of PBMCs. The receptors stem from a human donor in good health (CMV status not recorded). Some clones in this sample may be carry-over from other donors' samples.

This clonotype was counted a few times. The chain carries TRBV6-2 or TRBV6-3 and TRBJ2-5; no reliable D call. From germline, CDR1 is MNHEY and CDR2 SVGEGT. The CDR3 runs to 12 residues. V dropped 2 bases and J dropped 3 bases, with 4 bases sitting between them. CDR3 protein: CASSYPEETQYF. The DNA for the CDR3 is TGTGCCAGCAGTTACCCGGAAGAGACCCAGTACTTC.

This clonotype was picked up many times. The chain employs TRBV7-2 and TRBJ2-6; D ambiguous. V was trimmed by 0 bases and J by 2 bases, leaving 8 bases between them. The CDR3 is 16 residues long. Germline assignment: CDR1 SGHTA and CDR2 FQGNSA. This CDR3 is CASSLAGLTGANVLTF. The CDR3 DNA reads TGTGCCAGCAGCTTAGCGGGCTTGACTGGGGCCAACGTCCTGACTTTC.

This clonotype showed up just a few times. The genes are TRBV28 and TRBJ1-5; D gene unclear. Germline CDR1 reads MDHEN; CDR2 reads SYDVKM. This CDR3 region has 12 residues. The V gene lost 8 bases and the J gene lost 8 bases, with 13 bases spanning the gap. CDR3 amino acids: CASRTAGEPQHF. CDR3 nucleotides: TGTGCCAGCCGGACCGCCGGGGAGCCCCAGCATTTT. Full variable domain (rest looked up from reference TRBV28 and TRBJ1-5): DVKVTQSSRYLVKRTGEKVFLECVQDMDHENMFWYRQDPGLGLRLIYFSYDVKMKEKGDIPEGYSVSREKKERFSLILESASTNQTSMYLCASRTAGEPQHFGDGTRLSIL.

The chain links TRBV30 to TRBJ1-6; TRBD1 matches 8 bases. V lost 1 base and J lost 1; bases outside the gene matches: 6. CDR3 length: 17 residues. CDR1 GTSNPN and CDR2 SVGIG come from the germline V gene (reference sequence). The CDR3 region is CAWSATGGASYNSPLHF. The CDR3 DNA reads TGTGCCTGGAGTGCCACAGGGGGGGCTTCCTATAATTCACCCCTCCACTTT.

The chain uses TRBV6-2 or TRBV6-3 and TRBJ1-5; 7 bases line up with TRBD1. This CDR3 spans 17 amino acids. Germline trimming cut 6 bases from V and 0 bases from J; bases unmatched to any gene: 11. The germline V gene encodes CDR1 MNHEY and CDR2 SVGEGT. The DNA for the CDR3 is TGTGCCAGCAGGTCAGACAGGGATCCTTATAGCAATCAGCCCCAGCATTTT. It is translated as CASRSDRDPYSNQPQHF.

The chain couples TRBV10-3 to TRBJ2-2; the D call may be TRBD1 or TRBD2 (6 bases each). Per the germline V gene, CDR1 is ENHRY and CDR2 is SYGVKD. Trimming stripped 10 bases from V and 6 bases from J, with 15 bases between. CDR3 size: 13 residues. DNA for the CDR3: TGTGCCACCAACCATGGGGGGCCCGGGGAGCTGTTTTTT. As protein: CATNHGGPGELFF.

This clonotype was observed a few times. This chain connects TRBV6-2 or TRBV6-3 to TRBJ2-7, with D unresolved. Per germline, CDR1 MNHEY and CDR2 SVGEGT. V lost 4 bases, J lost 5 bases, and 15 bases lay in between. CDR3 length equals 14 residues. The CDR3 region has the DNA TGTGCCAGCAGTTTGCTGCCTACGGTAGACGAGCAGTACTTC. Amino acids: CASSLLPTVDEQYF.

Comment on this clonotype: The junction and the germline gene differ at one end; a read error may be behind it. The rearrangement links TRBV10-3 to TRBJ2-2, with unresolved D. The CDR3 contains 15 residues. CDR1 and CDR2 (germline): ENHRY, SYGVKD. Here the CDR3 DNA reads TGTGCCATCAGCCCCCGAGACACTAACACCGTGGAGCTGTTTTTT. Its protein is CAISPRDTNTVELFF.

The chain joins TRBV4-2 to TRBJ2-7, with 10 bases matching TRBD2. Germline assignment: CDR1 LGHNA and CDR2 YNFKEQ. This CDR3 is built from 15 residues. The junction had 6 bases not matched to a gene; V was cut back by 0 bases and J by 7 bases. Here the CDR3 DNA reads TGTGCCAGCAGCCAAGAGGAGCGGGAGGGCCGGGAGCAGTACTTC. Amino acids: CASSQEEREGREQYF.

The chain carries TRBV27 and TRBJ2-4; 8 bases line up with TRBD1. This CDR3 contains 14 residues. V lost 3 bases to trimming and J lost 5 bases; unmatched junction nucleotides: 3. CDR1 is MNHEY, CDR2 SMNVEV, per germline (reference sequence). In nucleotides, the CDR3 is TGTGCCAGCAGTTTCGGGACAGGAGAAAACATTCAGTACTTC. As protein: CASSFGTGENIQYF.

This clonotype appeared a few times. The chain couples TRBV28 to TRBJ2-2; 7 bases are a match to TRBD1. The CDR3 has 16 amino acids. The junction had 5 bases not matched to a gene; V was cut back by 3 bases and J by 1 base. CDR1 and CDR2 from the germline V gene are MDHEN and SYDVKM. The CDR3 loop is CASSFNSGGNTGELFF. DNA for the CDR3: TGTGCCAGCAGTTTTAACTCAGGGGGGAACACCGGGGAGCTGTTTTTT. Together with reference TRBV28 and TRBJ2-2, the CDR3 gives the full variable domain: DVKVTQSSRYLVKRTGEKVFLECVQDMDHENMFWYRQDPGLGLRLIYFSYDVKMKEKGDIPEGYSVSREKKERFSLILESASTNQTSMYLCASSFNSGGNTGELFFGEGSRLTVL.

This clonotype has only a few counts. The gene calls are TRBV5-1 and TRBJ2-7; D may be TRBD1 (6 bases). Germline V gene lookup returns CDR1 SGHRS and CDR2 YFSETQ. The germline V and J ends were trimmed by 7 bases and 0 bases, with 11 bases remaining between them. The CDR3 sequence is 13 residues long. The CDR3: CASAMGASYEQYF. The DNA for the CDR3 is TGCGCCAGCGCAATGGGGGCCTCCTACGAGCAGTACTTC.

V usage is TRBV12-3 or TRBV12-4 and J usage is TRBJ1-5; the match to TRBD1 covers 12 bases. With V trimmed by 6 bases and J by 3 bases, 18 bases remained unmatched. This CDR3 is built from 20 residues. The CDR3 DNA reads TGTGCCAGCAGCGGTATCCGGGGACAGGGGGCCGGGGAGACCAATCAGCCCCAGCATTTT. Translating it yields CASSGIRGQGAGETNQPQHF.